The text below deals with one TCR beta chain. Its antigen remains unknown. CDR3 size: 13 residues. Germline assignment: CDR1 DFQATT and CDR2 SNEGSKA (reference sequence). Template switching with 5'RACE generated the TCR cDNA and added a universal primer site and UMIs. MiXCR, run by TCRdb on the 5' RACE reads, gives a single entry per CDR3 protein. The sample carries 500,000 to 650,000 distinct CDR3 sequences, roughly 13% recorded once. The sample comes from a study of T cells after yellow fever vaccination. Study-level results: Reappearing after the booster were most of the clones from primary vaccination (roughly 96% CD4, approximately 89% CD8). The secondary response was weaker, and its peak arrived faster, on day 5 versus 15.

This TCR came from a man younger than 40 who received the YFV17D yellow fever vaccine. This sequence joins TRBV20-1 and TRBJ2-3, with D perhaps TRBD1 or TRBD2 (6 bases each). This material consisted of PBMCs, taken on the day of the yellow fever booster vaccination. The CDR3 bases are TGCGGCTTTGCGGGGACACTCACAGATACGCAGTATTTT. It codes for CGFAGTLTDTQYF.